These T cell receptor beta chains were read from a single sample in a study of blood T cells in healthy people across ages. TCRdb re-derived calls from the 5' RACE reads in MiXCR, one entry per CDR3 protein. The sample carries more than 900,000 distinct CDR3 sequences, almost 30% recorded once. The same data also contributed to another study, on T cells of mothers and their children.

The sequencing sample was made of blood. These receptors originate from a woman between 40 and 55 years old in good health. CDR3s include the opening cysteine and the closing phenylalanine or tryptophan. A D gene is named only where the DNA matches it firmly. Clone sizes are given selectively: once, few, many, or a class where the clone is expanded.

V: TRBV10-3; length: 15; size: .; J: TRBJ1-5; D: .; DNA: TGTGCCATCAGTGAGTCGGCGGACAGTGGTCAGGCCCAGCATTTT; CDR3: CAISESADSGQAQHF
V: TRBV7-9; length: 16; size: many; J: TRBJ2-7; D: .; DNA: TGCGCCAGCAGCTCGACGCGGGTTTCCTCCTCCTACGAGCAGTACTTC; CDR3: CASSSTRVSSSYEQYF
V: TRBV20-1; length: 11; size: .; J: TRBJ1-1; D: .; DNA: TGCAGTGCTCGGTGGGGGACTGAAGCTTTCTTT; CDR3: CSARWGTEAFF
V: TRBV10-3; length: 13; size: .; J: TRBJ1-5; D: .; DNA: TGTGCCATCAGTGTAGCTGGAGAACAGCCCCAGCATTTT; CDR3: CAISVAGEQPQHF
V: TRBV7-3; length: 15; size: .; J: TRBJ2-7; D: .; DNA: TGTACCAGCAGCCCGGGGCAGGGACCCAACTACGAGCAGTACTTC; CDR3: CTSSPGQGPNYEQYF
V: TRBV29-1; length: 14; size: .; J: TRBJ1-2; D: .; DNA: TGCAACGTTGAACGGACAGCGGCAGGCTATGGCTACACCTTC; CDR3: CNVERTAAGYGYTF
V: TRBV5-5; length: 16; size: many; J: TRBJ1-2; D: .; DNA: TGTGCCAGCAGCTGGGGAACGGACTCACAGAAGGGTGGCTACACCTTC; CDR3: CASSWGTDSQKGGYTF
V: TRBV3-1; length: 13; size: few; J: TRBJ1-2; D: .; DNA: TGTGCCAGCAGCCAAGTGACAGATTATGGCTACACCTTC; CDR3: CASSQVTDYGYTF
V: TRBV11-2; length: 17; size: .; J: TRBJ2-1; D: TRBD1; DNA: TGTGCCAGCAGCTTAGTCCTCGACAGGGGGCCTACCAATGAGCAGTTCTTC; CDR3: CASSLVLDRGPTNEQFF
V: TRBV6-2/TRBV6-3; length: 15; size: few; J: TRBJ2-1; D: .; DNA: TGTGCCAGCAGTTACTTGGGAGCCTCCTACAATGAGCGGTTCTTC; CDR3: CASSYLGASYNERFF
V: TRBV9; length: 14; size: few; J: TRBJ2-2; D: .; DNA: TGTGCCAGCAGCGTAGGCGATTCTACCGGGGAGCTGTTTTTT; CDR3: CASSVGDSTGELFF
V: TRBV6-1; length: 15; size: .; J: TRBJ2-5; D: .; DNA: TGTGCCAGCAGTGAAGCGATGCAGGGGTACAATGAGCAGTACTTC; CDR3: CASSEAMQGYNEQYF
V: TRBV3-1; length: 12; size: .; J: TRBJ1-2; D: .; DNA: TGTGCCAGCAGCCCTGGGGGGGATGGCTACACCTTC; CDR3: CASSPGGDGYTF
V: TRBV28; length: 15; size: .; J: TRBJ1-3; D: TRBD1; DNA: TGTGCCAGCAGACCCCAGGGGGCTGGGGGAAACACCATATATTTT; CDR3: CASRPQGAGGNTIYF
V: TRBV6-6; length: 15; size: .; J: TRBJ1-1; D: .; DNA: TGTGCCAGCAGTTCAAGCGGGAAATACAACACTGAAGCTTTCTTT; CDR3: CASSSSGKYNTEAFF
V: TRBV20-1; length: 15; size: many; J: TRBJ2-1; D: TRBD1; DNA: TGCAGTGCCCGGGGGGGACAGGGGTCGGTGAATGAGCAGTTCTTC; CDR3: CSARGGQGSVNEQFF
V: TRBV2; length: 12; size: few; J: TRBJ2-3; D: .; DNA: TGTGCCAGCAGGGGTACGAGTCAAGCGCAGTATTTT; CDR3: CASRGTSQAQYF
V: TRBV7-2; length: 17; size: .; J: TRBJ1-1; D: .; DNA: TGTGCCAGCAGCCCCTCTAGGCAGGGAGCCATGAACACTGAAGCTTTCTTT; CDR3: CASSPSRQGAMNTEAFF
V: TRBV20-1; length: 15; size: .; J: TRBJ2-3; D: TRBD2; DNA: TGCAGTGCTAGAGGTTTTGCGGGGGACACAGATACGCAGTATTTT; CDR3: CSARGFAGDTDTQYF
V: TRBV20-1; length: 14; size: few; J: TRBJ1-5; D: TRBD1; DNA: TGCAGTGCTACCCGGACAGGGCCCAATCAGCCCCAGCATTTT; CDR3: CSATRTGPNQPQHF
V: TRBV28; length: 16; size: .; J: TRBJ2-3; D: .; DNA: TGTGCCAGCAGTTCCCCCGGCCAGGGGGGCATAGATACGCAGTATTTT; CDR3: CASSSPGQGGIDTQYF
V: TRBV7-3; length: 15; size: many; J: TRBJ2-5; D: .; DNA: TGTGCCAGCAGCTTAGGGCGGGCGTACCAAGAGACCCAGTACTTC; CDR3: CASSLGRAYQETQYF
V: TRBV20-1; length: 15; size: many; J: TRBJ2-7; D: TRBD2; DNA: TGCAGTGCTAGAGGAGCCCCCGGACTAGCCCACGAGCAGTACTTC; CDR3: CSARGAPGLAHEQYF
V: TRBV5-5; length: 14; size: .; J: TRBJ1-1; D: TRBD1; DNA: TGTGCCAGCAGCTCCACAGGGGTGGGCACTGAAGCTTTCTTT; CDR3: CASSSTGVGTEAFF
V: TRBV20-1; length: 14; size: many; J: TRBJ2-1; D: .; DNA: TGCAGTGCTACTCACCGGGACTCGCCTCGGGAGCAGTTCTTC; CDR3: CSATHRDSPREQFF
V: TRBV20-1; length: 14; size: many; J: TRBJ2-7; D: TRBD1; DNA: TGCAGTGCTAGACGGGACAGTTCTTCAAACGAGCAGTACTTC; CDR3: CSARRDSSSNEQYF
V: TRBV27; length: 17; size: .; J: TRBJ2-7; D: .; DNA: TGTGCCAGCAGTAGCGCCTCCGTTCGGGTTCAGAGATACGAGCAGTACTTC; CDR3: CASSSASVRVQRYEQYF
V: TRBV3-1; length: 14; size: few; J: TRBJ1-6; D: .; DNA: TGTGCCAGCAGCCAATATGGGGATAATTCACCCCTCCACTTT; CDR3: CASSQYGDNSPLHF
V: TRBV12-3/TRBV12-4; length: 14; size: many; J: TRBJ2-3; D: .; DNA: TGTGCCAGCAGTTTTGTCAACCCCACAGATACGCAGTATTTT; CDR3: CASSFVNPTDTQYF
V: TRBV7-2; length: 16; size: few; J: TRBJ2-7; D: TRBD2; DNA: TGTGCCAGCAGCGCCCAGGCTAGCGGGGGGCTGAATGAGCAGTACTTC; CDR3: CASSAQASGGLNEQYF
V: TRBV11-2; length: 15; size: few; J: TRBJ1-1; D: .; DNA: TGTGCCAGCAGCGCCGGTGGCAGGGGATACACTGAAGCTTTCTTT; CDR3: CASSAGGRGYTEAFF
V: TRBV7-9; length: 13; size: few; J: TRBJ1-2; D: .; DNA: TGTGCCAGCAGCTTTTCACAGGACTATGGCTACACCTTC; CDR3: CASSFSQDYGYTF
V: TRBV20-1; length: 14; size: many; J: TRBJ1-2; D: .; DNA: TGCAGTGCCCCGAGGGGAGGACAGTCCTATGGCTACACCTTC; CDR3: CSAPRGGQSYGYTF
V: TRBV29-1; length: 14; size: .; J: TRBJ2-7; D: .; DNA: TGCAGCGTTGGTGCAGGACCTGCCACCTACGAGCAGTACTTC; CDR3: CSVGAGPATYEQYF
V: TRBV28; length: 12; size: .; J: TRBJ2-1; D: .; DNA: TGTGCCAGCAGTTTAATATCACATGAGCAGTTCTTC; CDR3: CASSLISHEQFF
V: TRBV12-3/TRBV12-4; length: 13; size: few; J: TRBJ2-5; D: .; DNA: TGTGCCAGCATCCGAGGGATTGGAGAGACCCAGTACTTC; CDR3: CASIRGIGETQYF
V: TRBV29-1; length: 13; size: .; J: TRBJ1-1; D: .; DNA: TGCAGCGTTGAAGGACAACAGAACACTGAAGCTTTCTTT; CDR3: CSVEGQQNTEAFF
V: TRBV3-1; length: 15; size: many; J: TRBJ2-1; D: .; DNA: TGTGCCAGCAGCCGACTCGTGGGCGATTACAATGAGCAGTTCTTC; CDR3: CASSRLVGDYNEQFF
V: TRBV29-1; length: 13; size: few; J: TRBJ1-2; D: TRBD1; DNA: TGCAGCGTTACACCGGGACAGGGGGTCAGCTACACCTTC; CDR3: CSVTPGQGVSYTF
V: TRBV28; length: 12; size: few; J: TRBJ1-1; D: .; DNA: TGTGCCACCCAGCTAATGAACACTGAAGCTTTCTTT; CDR3: CATQLMNTEAFF
V: TRBV7-9; length: 14; size: many; J: TRBJ2-2; D: .; DNA: TGTGCCAGCAGCTTAGTGGCGGTAGCCGGGGAGCTGTTTTTT; CDR3: CASSLVAVAGELFF
V: TRBV2; length: 19; size: .; J: TRBJ1-1; D: .; DNA: TGTGCCAGCAGTGAAGCGCTTCCGCGCCGGGGAGATATGAACACTGAAGCTTTCTTT; CDR3: CASSEALPRRGDMNTEAFF
V: TRBV28; length: 15; size: .; J: TRBJ1-5; D: .; DNA: TGTGCCAGCACCTCGGGCACACGTAGCAATCAGCCCCAGCATTTT; CDR3: CASTSGTRSNQPQHF
V: TRBV5-1; length: 14; size: .; J: TRBJ2-1; D: TRBD2; DNA: TGCGCCAGCAGCTGGGTCCTAGCGGGCAATGAGCAGTTCTTC; CDR3: CASSWVLAGNEQFF
V: TRBV7-2; length: 17; size: .; J: TRBJ2-1; D: TRBD1; DNA: TGTGCCAGCAGCATACTAGCCGGGACAGGGGAAGCCTACGAGCAGTTCTTC; CDR3: CASSILAGTGEAYEQFF
V: TRBV11-3; length: 15; size: few; J: TRBJ2-1; D: TRBD1; DNA: TGTGCCAGCAGCTTTGCGACAGGGGGATACAATGAGCAGTTCTTC; CDR3: CASSFATGGYNEQFF
V: TRBV3-1; length: 16; size: .; J: TRBJ2-4; D: .; DNA: TGTGCCAGCAGCCATGCTGGGGGGGCTGCCAAAAACATTCAGTACTTC; CDR3: CASSHAGGAAKNIQYF
V: TRBV6-4; length: 16; size: .; J: TRBJ1-2; D: TRBD1; DNA: TGTGCCAGCAGCGAGGGACAGGGGGCTCGCAGCTATGGCTACACCTTC; CDR3: CASSEGQGARSYGYTF
V: TRBV7-2; length: 16; size: .; J: TRBJ2-5; D: .; DNA: TGTGCCAGCAGCCCCACTAGCCCCCTATCCGAAGGGACCCAGTACTTC; CDR3: CASSPTSPLSEGTQYF
V: TRBV12-3/TRBV12-4; length: 10; size: .; J: TRBJ1-2; D: .; DNA: TGTGCCAGCAGTTTTTATGGCTACACCTTC; CDR3: CASSFYGYTF
V: TRBV28; length: 15; size: few; J: TRBJ1-5; D: TRBD1; DNA: TGTGCCAGCAGGGTCACAGGGGTGAGCAATCAGCCCCAGCATTTT; CDR3: CASRVTGVSNQPQHF
V: TRBV3-1; length: 16; size: .; J: TRBJ2-5; D: TRBD1; DNA: TGTGCCAGCAGCCCCCGGGGACAGACCTTCCAAGAGACCCAGTACTTC; CDR3: CASSPRGQTFQETQYF
V: TRBV12-3/TRBV12-4; length: 14; size: .; J: TRBJ1-6; D: .; DNA: TGTGCCAGCAGTTTAGTCGCAGGGTCTTCACCCCTCCACTTT; CDR3: CASSLVAGSSPLHF
V: TRBV4-1; length: 12; size: .; J: TRBJ2-2; D: .; DNA: TGCGCCAGCAGCCAAGAACCTAGGGAGCTGTTTTTT; CDR3: CASSQEPRELFF